These 29 T cell receptor beta chains were sequenced from one sample in a study of graft-versus-host responses after intestinal transplantation. Which antigens these TCRs recognize remains unknown. Sequencing was performed with immunoSEQ multiplex PCR; in TCRdb, only in-frame clones are kept and a portion is missing. The data show under 100,000 clones, with over 90% seen just once and more than 0.15% held by the top ten. The sample in question was unstimulated CD4+ T cells sorted from spleen or lymph node cells, obtained before transplant. These receptors all come from a human donor who was the organ donor for an intestinal transplant.

Here the CDR3 reads CASSLDWTGGVNEQFF. The DNA for the CDR3 is TGTGCCAGCAGCTTAGATTGGACAGGGGGTGTCAATGAGCAGTTCTTC. The J gene is TRBJ2-1, the V gene TRBV11-3; 10 bases are a match to TRBD1. The V gene end was trimmed by 0 bases and the J gene end by 6 bases; junction bases not matched to a gene: 5. Germline assignment: CDR1 SGHNT and CDR2 YENEEA. The CDR3 is 16 residues long.

DNA of the CDR3: TGTGCCAGCTCAGGGGGGTTTGCTAATTCACCCCTCCACTTT. As protein: CASSGGFANSPLHF. The chain is built from TRBV18 and TRBJ1-6; D may be TRBD1 (5 bases). The CDR3 length is 14 residues. CDR1 is KGHSH, CDR2 LQKENI, per germline. V lost 5 bases to trimming and J lost 6 bases, with 11 bases between them.

The chain couples TRBV10-3 to TRBJ2-2; D is unclear. This CDR3 contains 12 residues. Germline assignment: CDR1 ENHRY and CDR2 SYGVKD. The V end lost 6 bases, the J end lost 4 bases, and 6 bases lay between the germline ends. CDR3: CAISPSTGELFF. For the CDR3, the DNA is TGTGCCATCAGCCCCAGCACCGGGGAGCTGTTTTTT.

The chain joins TRBV7-6 to TRBJ1-5; no clear D. V was clipped by 0 bases and J by 6 bases, with 12 bases between them. The CDR3 extends over 15 amino acids. Germline V gives CDR1 SGHVS, CDR2 FNYEAQ. CDR3 bases: TGTGCCAGCAGCTTAGCGGACCGTAGAGCTCAGCCCCAGCATTTT. Amino acids: CASSLADRRAQPQHF.

The V gene is TRBV11-3, the J gene TRBJ2-3; the D gene is possibly TRBD2 (7 bases). The V gene lost 2 bases and the J gene lost 1 base, with 19 bases spanning the gap. In germline, CDR1 is SGHNT, CDR2 YENEEA. The CDR3 length is 18 residues. The CDR3 spells CASSLTPYGGPRTDTQYF. DNA for the CDR3: TGTGCCAGCAGCTTAACCCCTTACGGGGGGCCTCGCACAGATACGCAGTATTTT. Filled out from reference TRBV11-3 and TRBJ2-3, the complete variable domain reads EAGVVQSPRYKIIEKKQPVAFWCNPISGHNTLYWYLQNLGQGPELLIRYENEEAVDDSQLPKDRFSAERLKGVDSTLKIQPAELGDSAVYLCASSLTPYGGPRTDTQYFGPGTRLTVL.

V usage is TRBV6-1 and J usage is TRBJ2-6; D may match TRBD1 or TRBD2 (5 bases each). V shed 2 bases and J shed 1 base, with 12 bases lying between them. The V gene's germline CDR1 is MNHNS and CDR2 SASEGT. This CDR3 has 17 amino acids. CDR3 DNA sequence: TGTGCCAGCAGTGAACTTCCCTGGGGGTCTGGGGCCAACGTCCTGACTTTC. Translated: CASSELPWGSGANVLTF.

J is TRBJ1-2 and V is TRBV5-1, with TRBD1 identical over 9 bases. With V trimmed by 0 bases and J by 6 bases, 9 bases remained unmatched. The CDR3 is 16 amino acids. CDR1 is SGHRS and CDR2 is YFSETQ in the germline V gene. In nucleotides, the CDR3 is TGCGCCAGCAGCTTGGCCGTGGGACAGGGCGAGCATGGCTACACCTTC. Residues: CASSLAVGQGEHGYTF. Full variable domain (remainder filled in from reference TRBV5-1 and TRBJ1-2): KAGVTQTPRYLIKTRGQQVTLSCSPISGHRSVSWYQQTPGQGLQFLFEYFSETQRNKGNFPGRFSGRQFSNSRSEMNVSTLELGDSALYLCASSLAVGQGEHGYTFGSGTRLTVV.

Of note for this clone: A junction boundary mismatches the germline segment, possibly from a read error. CDR3 sequence reads: CASGARDVNF. CDR3 DNA sequence: TGTGCCAGTGGGGCCCGGGACGTAAATTTT. V is TRBV19 and J is TRBJ1-4; D is possibly TRBD1 (5 bases). The CDR3 covers 10 residues. The germline CDR1 and CDR2 sequences are LNHDA and SQIVND (reference sequence).

V usage is TRBV10-3 and J usage is TRBJ1-1, with D possibly TRBD1 on 5 matching bases. CDR1 is ENHRY and CDR2 is SYGVKD in the germline V gene. Trimming removed 8 bases from V and 0 bases from J, with 16 bases in between. This CDR3 is built from 15 residues. The CDR3 DNA reads TGTGCCATCTCTTCGGGGGTTGGGATGAACACTGAAGCTTTCTTT. Translation gives CAISSGVGMNTEAFF.

The chain is built from TRBV6-1 and TRBJ2-1; TRBD2 is a possible D gene (5 bases). There are 15 residues in the CDR3. V lost 6 bases and J lost 5, with 17 bases in between. CDR1 is MNHNS and CDR2 is SASEGT in the germline V gene. The CDR3 reads CASSFLDGRDNEQFF. The CDR3 DNA reads TGTGCCAGCAGCTTTCTAGACGGGCGGGACAATGAGCAGTTCTTC.

The rearrangement uses TRBV18 and TRBJ2-5; TRBD1 agrees at 8 bases. V shed 3 bases and J 1 base; nucleotides not matched to a gene: 10. The CDR3 is 17 residues long. Germline V gives CDR1 KGHSH, CDR2 LQKENI. CDR3 DNA sequence: TGTGCCAGCTCACCGGCAGGGGGCGCCGGAGGCCAAGAGACCCAGTACTTC. Translated: CASSPAGGAGGQETQYF.

This clone has a single count. The chain uses TRBV11-2 and TRBJ1-2; D not certain. Trimming removed 2 bases from V and 7 bases from J, with 17 bases in between. The CDR3 is 15 amino acids. Germline V CDR1 and CDR2: SGHAT, FQNNGV. Here the CDR3 DNA reads TGTGCCAGCAGCTTAAAAGGGATATCCTTCGGTGGCTACACCTTC. This encodes CASSLKGISFGGYTF.

The chain carries TRBV27 and TRBJ1-2; TRBD1 agrees at 9 bases. This CDR3 region has 14 residues. With V trimmed by 5 bases and J by 7 bases, 8 bases remained unmatched. In germline, CDR1 is MNHEY, CDR2 SMNVEV (reference sequence). Here the CDR3 DNA reads TGTGCCAGCAGTCCATACGGGACAGGGTTTGGCTACACCTTC. This sequence encodes CASSPYGTGFGYTF.

This CDR3 reads CALTGGQLSFLAKNIQYF. CDR3 in DNA: TGTGCCTTAACCGGGGGACAGCTAAGTTTTCTAGCCAAAAACATTCAGTACTTC. V usage is TRBV30 and J usage is TRBJ2-4; D is perhaps TRBD1 (7 bases). The germline CDR1 and CDR2 sequences are GTSNPN and SVGIG (reference sequence). Trimming removed 7 bases from V and 0 bases from J, with 25 bases in between. The CDR3 is made up of 18 amino acids.

This chain uses TRBV29-1 with TRBJ1-2, with D possibly being TRBD1 (5 bases). CDR1 and CDR2 from the germline V gene are SQVTM and ANQGSEA. This CDR3 has 14 amino acids. Trimming pared 2 bases from V and 0 bases from J, leaving 10 bases between. The chain's CDR3 is CSVERQTPNYGYTF. In nucleotides, the CDR3 is TGCAGCGTTGAACGACAGACCCCTAACTATGGCTACACCTTC.

V gene TRBV6-1 combines with J gene TRBJ1-1, with 10 bases fitting TRBD1. V shed 5 bases, J shed 3 bases, and the junction held 3 bases outside the gene matches. Germline CDR1 MNHNS, CDR2 SASEGT. The CDR3 covers 14 residues. CDR3 loop: CASSSGTGDTEAFF. For the CDR3, the DNA is TGTGCCAGCAGTTCCGGGACAGGGGACACTGAAGCTTTCTTT.

The chain carries TRBV6-6 and TRBJ1-4; TRBD1 aligns across 11 bases. CDR1 and CDR2 (germline): MNHNY, SVGAGI (reference sequence). The CDR3 has 16 residues. V trimming: 3 bases; J trimming: 8 bases; junction bases outside the gene matches: 8. The CDR3 loop reads CASSYYGQGAREKLFF. CDR3 in DNA: TGTGCCAGCAGTTATTATGGACAGGGGGCGCGCGAAAAACTGTTTTTT.

The chain recombines TRBV6-5 with TRBJ1-1; D uncertain. Looked up from germline, CDR1 is MNHEY and CDR2 is SVGAGI. V was shortened by 5 bases and J by 0 bases, with 7 bases between the two germline ends. This CDR3 has 13 residues. Here the CDR3 reads CASSEAVNTEAFF. The DNA for the CDR3 is TGTGCCAGCAGTGAAGCGGTGAACACTGAAGCTTTCTTT.

In its sample, this clone was seen once. V usage is TRBV19 and J usage is TRBJ2-4; 7 nucleotides align to TRBD1. CDR1 is LNHDA, CDR2 SQIVND, per germline (reference sequence). The CDR3 spans 15 residues. The trim removed 3 bases at V and 5 bases at J, leaving 7 bases unmatched. The CDR3 DNA follows: TGTGCCAGTAGTATTAACTCGCAGGGGGAAAACATTCAGTACTTC. Translating gives CASSINSQGENIQYF.

V is TRBV4-1 and J is TRBJ1-4; possibly TRBD1 for D (5 bases). The CDR3 length is 15 residues. V was pared by 4 bases and J by 2 bases, with 11 bases between. Looked up from germline, CDR1 is MGHRA and CDR2 is YSYEKL. Here the CDR3 reads CASSRLQGTNEKLFF. The CDR3 DNA follows: TGCGCCAGCAGCCGGCTTCAGGGCACTAATGAAAAACTGTTTTTT.

This clone showed up just once. The V call is TRBV6-5, the J call TRBJ1-2, with TRBD1 as a possible D gene (5 bases). V gave up 3 bases and J gave up 6 bases, with 17 bases separating them. The CDR3 runs 15 residues. Germline V gives CDR1 MNHEY, CDR2 SVGAGI. This chain's CDR3 is CASSYNRRYQNGYTF. The CDR3 bases are TGTGCCAGCAGTTATAACAGGCGGTATCAGAATGGCTACACCTTC.

This clone has only one observation. This chain uses TRBV18 with TRBJ2-3, with 12 bases matching TRBD2. Unmatched junction bases numbered 12, after V lost 6 bases and J lost 14 bases. The CDR3 sequence is 14 residues long. Germline V CDR1 and CDR2: KGHSH, LQKENI. The CDR3 sequence is CASSLTSGGSLGYF. CDR3 in DNA: TGTGCCAGCTCGCTTACTAGCGGGGGGTCTCTGGGGTATTTT.

The gene calls are TRBV5-5 and TRBJ1-5; D may be TRBD1 (5 bases). The ends were cut back, 4 bases at V and 4 bases at J, with 15 bases in the middle. CDR1 and CDR2 (germline): SGHKS, YYEKEE (reference sequence). CDR3 size: 15 residues. Here the CDR3 reads CASSRVIQVNQPQHF. The CDR3 bases are TGTGCCAGCAGCCGTGTAATACAGGTAAATCAGCCCCAGCATTTT.

V usage is TRBV5-1 and J usage is TRBJ1-2, with D unclear. V lost 4 bases and J 2 bases, leaving 12 bases between the germline ends. CDR3 size: 14 residues. Germline V CDR1 and CDR2: SGHRS, YFSETQ. For the CDR3, the DNA is TGCGCCAGCAGCCTAACAGATACGAACTATGGCTACACCTTC. Amino acids: CASSLTDTNYGYTF.

The chain is built from TRBV10-3 and TRBJ2-7, with TRBD1 identical over 10 bases. The V gene end was trimmed by 4 bases and the J gene end by 6 bases; junction bases not matched to a gene: 9. Germline assignment: CDR1 ENHRY and CDR2 SYGVKD. The CDR3 runs to 15 residues. For the CDR3, the DNA is TGTGCCATCAGTGGGCCGGGACAGGGGCTGAGCGAGCAGTACTTC. This encodes CAISGPGQGLSEQYF.

A single count supports this clone. This sequence joins TRBV27 and TRBJ1-2; TRBD1 aligns across 10 bases. The CDR3 loop spans 13 amino acids. V lost 8 bases and J lost 8; bases outside the gene matches: 8. CDR1 and CDR2 (germline): MNHEY, SMNVEV (reference sequence). This chain's CDR3 is CASRTGGSLGYTF. As DNA, the CDR3 is TGTGCCAGCCGGACAGGGGGTTCTTTGGGCTACACCTTC.

The J gene is TRBJ2-3, the V gene TRBV4-3, with TRBD1 as a possible D gene (6 bases). Trimming took 4 bases from V and 6 from J, leaving 20 bases between them. The CDR3 length is 16 residues. CDR1 and CDR2 (germline): LGHNA, YSLEER. The CDR3 nucleotides are TGCGCCAGCAGCCCGGATCCGGGACAACTCGCGGATACGCAGTATTTT. Amino acid sequence: CASSPDPGQLADTQYF.

The chain is built from TRBV18 and TRBJ1-4; D gene uncertain. The V gene's germline CDR1 is KGHSH and CDR2 LQKENI. CDR3 length: 11 amino acids. V lost 3 bases and J 7 bases, leaving 3 bases between the germline ends. The CDR3 is CASSPAEKLFF. CDR3 bases: TGTGCCAGCTCACCTGCTGAAAAACTGTTTTTT.

The chain carries TRBV5-1 and TRBJ1-1; TRBD1 might be the D (5 bases). Trimming cost V 3 bases and J 3 bases, with 21 bases left between them. This CDR3 has 17 residues. CDR1 and CDR2 (germline): SGHRS, YFSETQ. The DNA for the CDR3 is TGCGCCAGCAGCTATAAAATCGCCGGGGCGGGGGACACTGAAGCTTTCTTT. Protein product: CASSYKIAGAGDTEAFF.